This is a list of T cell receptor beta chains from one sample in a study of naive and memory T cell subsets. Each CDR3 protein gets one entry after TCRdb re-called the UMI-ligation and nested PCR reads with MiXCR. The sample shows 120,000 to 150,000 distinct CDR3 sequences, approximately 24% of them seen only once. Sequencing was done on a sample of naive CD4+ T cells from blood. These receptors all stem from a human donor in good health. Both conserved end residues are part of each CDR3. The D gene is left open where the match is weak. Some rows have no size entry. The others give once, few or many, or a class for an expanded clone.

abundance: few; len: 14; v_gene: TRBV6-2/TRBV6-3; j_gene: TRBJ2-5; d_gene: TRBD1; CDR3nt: TGTGCCAGCAGTCGACAGGGCCGCCAAGAGACCCAGTACTTC; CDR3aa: CASSRQGRQETQYF
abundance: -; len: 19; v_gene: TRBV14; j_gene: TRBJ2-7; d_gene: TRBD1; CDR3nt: TGTGCCAGCAGCCAACCGGGACAGGGATTTCGCGGCGGTTACTACGAGCAGTACTTC; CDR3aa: CASSQPGQGFRGGYYEQYF
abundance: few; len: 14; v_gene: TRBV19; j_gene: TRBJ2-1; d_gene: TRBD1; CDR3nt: TGTGCCAGTAGTTCAGGGGGTACTTCCAATGAGCAGTTCTTC; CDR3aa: CASSSGGTSNEQFF
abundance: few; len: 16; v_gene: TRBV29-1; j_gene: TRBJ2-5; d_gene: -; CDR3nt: TGCAGCGTTGGGATCCTGGCACAGTCAAGACAAGAGACCCAGTACTTC; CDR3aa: CSVGILAQSRQETQYF
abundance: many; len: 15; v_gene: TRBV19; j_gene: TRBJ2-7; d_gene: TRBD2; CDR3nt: TGTGCCAGTAGTATTGGCCTAGCGGGACCTTACGAGCAGTACTTC; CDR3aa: CASSIGLAGPYEQYF
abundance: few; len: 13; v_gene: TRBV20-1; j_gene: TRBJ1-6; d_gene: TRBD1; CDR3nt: TGCAGTGCTAGAGGGACAGGGAATTCACCCCTCCACTTT; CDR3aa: CSARGTGNSPLHF
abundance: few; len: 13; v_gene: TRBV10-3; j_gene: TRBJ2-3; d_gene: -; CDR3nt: TGTGCCATCAGTGCAAAAAGCACAGATACGCAGTATTTT; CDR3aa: CAISAKSTDTQYF
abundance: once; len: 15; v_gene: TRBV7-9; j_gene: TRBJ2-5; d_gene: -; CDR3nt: TGTGCCAGCAGCGCCTACCGGGACACCCAAGAGACCCAGTACTTC; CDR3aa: CASSAYRDTQETQYF
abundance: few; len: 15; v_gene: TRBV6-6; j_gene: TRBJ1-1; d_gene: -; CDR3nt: TGTGCCAGCAGTTACTCGAAGCAGGGAGGGTCTGAAGCTTTCTTT; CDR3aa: CASSYSKQGGSEAFF
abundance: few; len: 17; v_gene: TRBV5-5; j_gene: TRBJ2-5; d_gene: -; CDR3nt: TGTGCCAGCAGTTTTCGGGCGGGACGTACCAACCAAGAGACCCAGTACTTC; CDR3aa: CASSFRAGRTNQETQYF